This T cell receptor (beta chain) originates from a study of cytomegalovirus exposure and HLA in healthy donors. Unmatched junction bases numbered 4, after V lost 5 bases and J lost 8 bases. CDR1 is MNHEY and CDR2 is SMNVEV in the germline V gene (reference sequence). The CDR3 spans 14 residues. Separate from the roughly 700-subject first cohort was the roughly 120-subject validation cohort, to which the donors belonged. The method was immunoSEQ multiplex PCR; TCRdb's version includes in-frame clones alone and lacks a portion of them. Of approximately 120,000 clones in the sample, 89% are singletons; the top ten hold less than 1.5%.

This TCR derives from a woman in her late teens or twenties in good health and CMV-seronegative. The chain couples TRBV27 to TRBJ2-1; 12 bases agree with TRBD1. The sequencing input was PBMCs. The CDR3 DNA follows: TGTGCCAGCAGTCTCCGGGACAGGGGGCATGAGCAGTTCTTC. Amino acid sequence: CASSLRDRGHEQFF.